Sequencing of this T cell receptor beta chain was carried out in a study of identifying expanded T cells in peripheral blood. Germline V gene data show CDR1 as SGHNT and CDR2 as YYREEE (reference sequence). This CDR3 has 13 residues. Trimming took 1 base from V and 8 from J, leaving 12 bases between them. On this clone: Its antigen is still unknown.

General study findings and limits: Over two and four weeks, about 15 and 19 clones changed, versus 1.2 between replicates. Clone count variance between approximately two-week samples rose with total template count.

Profiling relied on immunoSEQ multiplex PCR, and the TCRdb table lists in-frame clones only, not all of them. The sample carries under 70,000 clones, around 87% recorded once. The sample taken for sequencing was blood. The chain couples TRBV5-4 to TRBJ1-2; D uncertain. The receptor was derived from a person aged 18 to 75 in good health. The CDR3, as DNA: TGTGCCAGCAGCTTGAATGTTCCGGGCGGCTACACCTTC. Its translation: CASSLNVPGGYTF. The entire variable domain, with the rest obtained from reference TRBV5-4 and TRBJ1-2, is as follows: ETGVTQSPTHLIKTRGQQVTLRCSSQSGHNTVSWYQQALGQGPQFIFQYYREEENGRGNFPPRFSGLQFPNYSSELNVNALELDDSALYLCASSLNVPGGYTFGSGTRLTVV.